Listed below are T cell receptor beta chains from one sample, sequenced in a study of OX40 agonist ivuxolimab in advanced cancers. The data were produced by immunoSEQ multiplex PCR, yet TCRdb's version contains in-frame clones alone and is incomplete. The data contain some 66,000 clones, 70% to 90% of them singletons. Sequencing used CD4+ or CD8+ T cells sorted from blood, obtained in a trial of the OX40 agonist ivuxolimab. The receptor set was obtained from an adult with an advanced solid tumor such as melanoma, head and neck, liver or kidney cancer. Each CDR3 is given with its conserved first and last residue. The order of the fields is J gene, V gene, CDR3 protein.

TRBJ1-1	TRBV7-3	CASSPGPRDRGLRAFF
TRBJ2-1	TRBV7-9	CASSSAGGPVDEQFF
TRBJ1-1	TRBV6-5	CASSYSVMGGATEAFF
TRBJ2-2	TRBV7-3	CASSPRTGLQNGELFF
TRBJ2-2	TRBV5-1	CASSLMGGGVNTGELFF
TRBJ2-3	TRBV19	CASSTNGQVTQYF
TRBJ2-7	TRBV19	CATRDPVAEQYF
TRBJ2-5	TRBV2	CASSEVGVKQTQYF
TRBJ1-3	TRBV2	CASSTQGDTIYF
TRBJ2-2	TRBV5-1	CASSYNTKGKRAFAGELFF
TRBJ2-3	TRBV5-1	CASSLTGVSDTQYF
TRBJ1-1	TRBV7-9	CASSLRTANTEAFF
TRBJ1-4	TRBV4-2	CASSPQEGRLFF
TRBJ1-2	TRBV10-3	CAISEGQFGYTF
TRBJ1-4	TRBV10-2	CASSDPWGTNEKLFF
TRBJ2-5	TRBV28	CASSAGQGTETQYF
TRBJ1-5	TRBV5-6	CASSYQGLNQPQHF
TRBJ2-7	TRBV5-1	CASSLVRLEAYEQYF
TRBJ1-2	TRBV6-6	CASSFLTGIYGYTF
TRBJ2-7	TRBV7-2	CASSLYSEQYF
TRBJ2-3	TRBV18	CASSLQRARTESTDTQYF
TRBJ2-5	TRBV27	CASAPAGEWVQETQYF
TRBJ1-2	TRBV28	CASSLQANYGYTF
TRBJ2-7	TRBV5-8	CASSLGAGTSYEQYF
TRBJ2-6	TRBV5-6	CASSSTTSGEGANVLTF
TRBJ1-1	TRBV28	CASSLVNTEAFF
TRBJ1-4	TRBV4-1	CASSQVGWTERLFF
TRBJ2-1	TRBV7-2	CASSLVGGGALYYNEQFF
TRBJ1-2	TRBV5-6	CASSQGGYGYTF
TRBJ1-1	TRBV10-3	CAITQTEMNTEAFF
TRBJ2-7	TRBV28	CASRIGGNDHEQYF
TRBJ2-2	TRBV5-1	CASSLGQGDTGELFF
TRBJ1-5	TRBV19	CASSIPGPQHF
TRBJ1-3	TRBV5-6	CASSLESQAGAGNTIYF
TRBJ1-2	TRBV7-9	CASSPSTRGQGNGYTF
TRBJ2-4	TRBV4-1	CASSQETTLAKNIQYF
TRBJ2-7	TRBV5-6	CASSRPQGPPYEQYF
TRBJ2-1	TRBV18	CASSSLSTGDEQFF
TRBJ1-2	TRBV6-5	CASSFGGLTNGYTF
TRBJ1-1	TRBV7-8	CASSRDRGEAFF
TRBJ1-2	TRBV5-1	CASSTDRFGYTF
TRBJ1-2	TRBV28	CATGQGNYGYTF
TRBJ2-1	TRBV9	CASSVDGGSGRGSYNEQFF
TRBJ1-2	TRBV2	CASKLANYGYTF
TRBJ2-3	TRBV29-1	CSANQPLPIDTQYF
TRBJ2-4	TRBV9	CASSVGASGNIQYF
TRBJ1-5	TRBV2	CASSVIGHQPQHF
TRBJ1-6	TRBV5-1	CASSGGGTDALPLHF
TRBJ2-3	TRBV5-4	CASSKTSGNAQTDTQYF
TRBJ2-1	TRBV5-1	CASSLNGGQVGNEQFF
TRBJ1-6	TRBV5-6	CASSQAWRVNNSPLHF
TRBJ2-5	TRBV18	CASSPPRYQETQYF
TRBJ2-7	TRBV5-6	CASSRTGVNYEQYF
TRBJ2-3	TRBV6-1	CASRVAGVTLYTQYF
TRBJ2-7	TRBV7-2	CASSLGQGTYEQYF
TRBJ2-3	TRBV18	CASSPTRTAELTDTQYF